These 11 T cell receptor beta chains were all obtained from the same sample, sequenced in a study of OX40 agonist ivuxolimab in advanced cancers. Sequencing was performed with immunoSEQ multiplex PCR; in TCRdb, only in-frame clones are kept and a portion is missing. The sample has fewer than 45,000 clones, more than 70% seen once. The input for sequencing was CD4+ or CD8+ T cells sorted from blood, taken in a trial of the OX40 agonist ivuxolimab. These receptor sequences come from an adult with an advanced solid tumor such as melanoma, head and neck, liver or kidney cancer.

The chain combines TRBV27 with TRBJ1-2; no clear D gene. The ends were cut back, 6 bases at V and 4 bases at J, with 12 bases in the middle. The CDR3 is 13 residues long. Germline CDR1 reads MNHEY; CDR2 reads SMNVEV (reference sequence). In DNA form, the CDR3 reads TGTGCCAGCAGCCATGGGGAAACCTATGGCTACACCTTC. Translated, it gives CASSHGETYGYTF.

The chain uses TRBV5-4 and TRBJ1-3; D not resolved. V lost 4 bases, J lost 2 bases, and 10 bases lay in between. CDR3 length: 14 residues. Germline V gene lookup returns CDR1 SGHNT and CDR2 YYREEE (reference sequence). The CDR3 here is CASSVRGTGNTIYF. The CDR3 region has the DNA TGTGCCAGCAGCGTTCGCGGTACTGGAAACACCATATATTTT.

This chain links TRBV15 with TRBJ2-7, with D unclear. V was pared by 5 bases and J by 4 bases, with 18 bases between. Germline loops: CDR1 LNHNV, CDR2 YYDKDF (reference sequence). The CDR3 spans 15 residues. The DNA of the CDR3 is TGTGCCACCAGCCTCGGCGAGGCCGGGTCGTACGAGCAGTACTTC. Translated: CATSLGEAGSYEQYF.

The chain combines TRBV9 with TRBJ1-3; D may be TRBD1 (5 bases). The V end was cut by 6 bases, the J end by 7 bases, with 17 bases between. CDR1 is SGDLS, CDR2 YYNGEE, per germline. The CDR3 totals 14 residues. The CDR3 here is CASTKPGLGNTIYF. The CDR3 region has the DNA TGTGCCAGCACCAAACCGGGACTAGGTAACACCATATATTTT.

This chain uses TRBV4-1 with TRBJ1-2; 8 nucleotides line up with TRBD1. After removal of 3 bases from V and 8 bases from J, the junction contained 17 bases not matched to a gene. Germline V gene lookup returns CDR1 MGHRA and CDR2 YSYEKL. The CDR3 contains 17 residues. The chain's CDR3 is CASSQTAYQGASLGYTF. DNA of the CDR3: TGCGCCAGCAGCCAGACGGCCTATCAGGGGGCGTCCCTCGGCTACACCTTC.

This chain links TRBV27 with TRBJ1-2; D not certain. The CDR3 spans 12 residues. Germline CDR1 MNHEY, CDR2 SMNVEV (reference sequence). The V and J ends lost 5 bases and 6 bases respectively, with 10 bases between them. Here the CDR3 DNA reads TGTGCCAGCAGTCACGGACCCAATGGCTACACCTTC. Amino acid sequence: CASSHGPNGYTF.

This clone was recorded only once. The V gene is TRBV7-9, the J gene TRBJ2-7; 7 bases fit TRBD2. Germline trimming cut 6 bases from V and 6 bases from J; bases unmatched to any gene: 5. CDR1 and CDR2 (germline): SEHNR, FQNEAQ (reference sequence). The CDR3 covers 12 residues. The CDR3 is CASSLGGSEQYF. CDR3 nucleotides: TGTGCCAGCAGTTTGGGGGGGAGCGAGCAGTACTTC.

This clone has just one count. The chain carries TRBV6-5 and TRBJ2-7, with a weak D call TRBD1 (5 bases). The CDR3 extends over 14 amino acids. Between the trimmed V and J ends, which lost 5 bases and 2 bases, there was a span of 13 bases. CDR1 MNHEY and CDR2 SVGAGI come from the germline V gene. CDR3 coding DNA: TGTGCCAGCAGTGAATTCGACAGCACCTACGAGCAGTACTTC. Its protein product is CASSEFDSTYEQYF.

The genes are TRBV7-9 and TRBJ1-6; 9 bases match TRBD1. The CDR3 is 15 residues long. Germline values: CDR1 SEHNR, CDR2 FQNEAQ (reference sequence). V trimming: 8 bases; J trimming: 8 bases; junction bases outside the gene matches: 10. The CDR3 DNA reads TGTGCCAGCGGGGGGGGACAGGGAATCGATTCACCCCTCCACTTT. As protein: CASGGGQGIDSPLHF. The complete variable domain, with remaining parts taken from reference TRBV7-9 and TRBJ1-6, reads DTGVSQNPRHKITKRGQNVTFRCDPISEHNRLYWYRQTLGQGPEFLTYFQNEAQLEKSRLLSDRFSAERPKGSFSTLEIQRTEQGDSAMYLCASGGGQGIDSPLHFGNGTRLTVT.

This chain uses TRBV5-4 with TRBJ2-7; 10 nucleotides match TRBD1. J lost 3 bases, V lost 5 bases, and 5 bases had no gene match. The CDR3 is made up of 14 amino acids. Germline V lookup: CDR1 SGHNT, CDR2 YYREEE (reference sequence). CDR3 amino acids: CASSWDRGYYEQYF. In nucleotides, the CDR3 is TGTGCCAGCAGTTGGGACAGGGGCTACTACGAGCAGTACTTC.

The V call is TRBV5-1, the J call TRBJ2-3; perhaps TRBD2 as D (6 bases). The length of the CDR3 is 14 residues. Trimming pared 0 bases from V and 3 bases from J, leaving 8 bases between. Germline CDR1 is SGHRS and CDR2 is YFSETQ. The CDR3 region has the DNA TGCGCCAGCAGCTTGGATAGCGGAACAGATACGCAGTATTTT. Its translation is CASSLDSGTDTQYF.